This T cell receptor (beta chain) was obtained from a study of cytomegalovirus exposure and HLA in healthy donors. Findings and limits, study-wide: The study listed some 160 cytomegalovirus-associated TCR beta chains. Among the CMV-associated chains, a few were confirmed in vitro as specific for CMV antigens.

This clone was detected only once. Its target is unknown. V lost 5 bases and J 7 bases, leaving 9 bases between the germline ends. The CDR3 runs 11 residues. Per germline, CDR1 SEHNR and CDR2 FQNEAQ (reference sequence). With 60 Vbeta and 13 Jbeta primers, the PCR was carried out. The table came from immunoSEQ multiplex PCR; TCRdb's copy has only in-frame clones and leaves some out. In the table there are some 140,000 clones, about 80% of which are singletons. This sequence originates from a man aged 30-40 years in good health. Sequencing input: PBMCs. The chain couples TRBV7-9 to TRBJ2-7, with D unresolved. CDR3 DNA sequence: TGTGCCAGCAGCGCCCACAGTGAGCAGTACTTC. Protein: CASSAHSEQYF.